One T cell receptor beta chain is described in this entry. The data were taken from a study of Tregs in tolerant kidney transplant recipients. CD4+CD25+CD127- Tregs, CD4+CD25- non-Tregs, CD4 and CD8 cells were sorted. Using immunoSEQ multiplex PCR, the repertoire was profiled, and TCRdb retains in-frame clones only, with some absent. Here the sample spans some 100,000 clones, about 90% being singletons. The V gene's germline CDR1 is SGHRS and CDR2 YFSETQ. The CDR3 extends over 18 amino acids. V gave up 1 base and J gave up 2 bases; unmatched junction bases: 9. The gene calls are TRBV5-1 and TRBJ2-5; 12 bases agree with TRBD2. Sequenced sample: CD4+ T cells from blood. The receptor was isolated from a human donor in good health. The CDR3 here is CASSLPPLTSGGQETQYF. CDR3 in DNA: TGCGCCAGCAGCTTGCCCCCACTGACTAGCGGGGGACAAGAGACCCAGTACTTC.